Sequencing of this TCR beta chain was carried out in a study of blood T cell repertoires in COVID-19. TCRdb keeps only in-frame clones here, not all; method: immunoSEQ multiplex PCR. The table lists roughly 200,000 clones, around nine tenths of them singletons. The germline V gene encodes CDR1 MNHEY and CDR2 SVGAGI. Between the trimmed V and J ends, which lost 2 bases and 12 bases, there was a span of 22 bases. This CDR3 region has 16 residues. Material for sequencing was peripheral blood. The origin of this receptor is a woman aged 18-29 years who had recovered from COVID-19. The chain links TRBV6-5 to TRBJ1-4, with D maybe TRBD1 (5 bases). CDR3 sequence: CASSYGHLSVMRELFF. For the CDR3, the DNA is TGTGCCAGCAGTTACGGACACCTTTCTGTAATGAGAGAACTGTTTTTT.